This T cell receptor beta chain originates from a study of blood T cell repertoires in COVID-19. Study-level background: PBMCs, B-cell-depleted T cells, or T cells provided the cDNA or gDNA that made up the material.

Enrollees, about 18 to 95 years old, lived in around 23 US areas. As handled by the study authors: It was from reference gene primer amplification that nucleated cell counts were estimated. The assay was immunoSEQ multiplex PCR, and TCRdb's table has in-frame clones only and misses some. The V and J calls and clone size are taken from that table; D and trimming were inferred from the DNA. This table has about 440,000 clones, 90% appearing once. Germline V gene lookup returns CDR1 ENHRY and CDR2 SYGVKD. V shed 8 bases, J shed 8 bases, and the junction held 11 bases outside the gene matches. The CDR3 has 16 residues.

Sequenced material: PBMCs or T cells enriched from blood (not recorded which). The receptor comes from a man younger than 35 who had recovered from COVID-19. This rearrangement joins TRBV10-3 to TRBJ2-1, with TRBD2 identical over 14 bases. CDR3 region: CAIAVSPGLAGDEQFF. In DNA, the CDR3 is TGTGCCATCGCAGTATCTCCGGGACTAGCGGGAGATGAGCAGTTCTTC.